The T cell receptor beta chain under discussion was sequenced for a study of cytotoxic CD8 clonotypes in ibrutinib-treated CLL. Study results and limitations: Clonality rose at ibrutinib response, held steady in sustained remission, and fell toward baseline at progression. Baseline-level clonality went beyond age-matched healthy donors and moved in step with circulating CD8+ T-cell counts.

On this clone itself: Its target is unknown.

The CDR3 consists of 15 residues. V dropped 1 base and J dropped 3 bases, with 10 bases sitting between them. CDR1 is LGHNA and CDR2 is YNFKEQ in the germline V gene. Cryopreserved PBMCs supplied about 2 micrograms of genomic DNA for TCR beta libraries. Libraries were prepared by immunoSEQ multiplex PCR; TCRdb keeps only in-frame clonotypes and omits some of them. Here the sample spans around 77,000 clones, 80% being singletons. The sample in question was PBMCs, obtained at disease progression, from a patient treated with ibrutinib. The sequence came from a human donor with chronic lymphocytic leukemia. V is TRBV4-2 and J is TRBJ2-1, with a weak D call TRBD1 (6 bases). The CDR3: CASSQGPGHYNEQFF. The CDR3, as DNA: TGTGCCAGCAGCCAAGGGCCGGGACACTACAATGAGCAGTTCTTC.